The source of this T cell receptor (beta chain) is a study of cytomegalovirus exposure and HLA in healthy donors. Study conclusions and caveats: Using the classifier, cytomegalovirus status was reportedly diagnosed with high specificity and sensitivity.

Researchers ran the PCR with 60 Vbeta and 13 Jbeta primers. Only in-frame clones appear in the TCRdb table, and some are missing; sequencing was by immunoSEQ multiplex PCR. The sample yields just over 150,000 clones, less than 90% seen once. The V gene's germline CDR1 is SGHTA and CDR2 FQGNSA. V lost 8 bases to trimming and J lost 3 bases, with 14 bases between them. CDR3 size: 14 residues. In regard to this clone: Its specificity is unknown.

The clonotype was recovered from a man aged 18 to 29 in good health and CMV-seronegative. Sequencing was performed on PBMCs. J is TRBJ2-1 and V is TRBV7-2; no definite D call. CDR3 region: CASSQDSFYNEQFF. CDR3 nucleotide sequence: TGTGCCAGCTCCCAGGATTCCTTCTACAATGAGCAGTTCTTC.